The following is a TCR beta chain sequence with its context. This sample is part of a study of blood T cell repertoires in COVID-19. Across the study: T cells, B-cell-depleted T cells, or PBMCs supplied cDNA or gDNA.

The CDR3 is made up of 15 amino acids. V trimming: 5 bases; J trimming: 0 bases; junction bases outside the gene matches: 6. Looked up from germline, CDR1 is LNHDA and CDR2 is SQIVND (reference sequence). Assay: immunoSEQ multiplex PCR; the TCRdb copy retains only in-frame clones and omits some. The data contain 410,000 or so clones, approximately 89% of them seen just once; the ten biggest clones take up roughly 1.5%. Sequenced: peripheral blood. The chain has TRBV19 and TRBJ1-2; 7 bases fit TRBD1. This sequence originates from a woman aged 40 to 55 with COVID-19, enrolled during active disease. Here the CDR3 reads CASSPSGGSNYGYTF. The CDR3 coding sequence is TGTGCCAGTAGTCCTTCAGGGGGATCTAACTATGGCTACACCTTC.